This T cell receptor beta chain was identified in a study of T cells expressing NK-cell markers (dated by TCRdb to the early 2020s). With regard to the full study: Three sorted T-cell subsets (CD3+CD56+NKG2C+, CD3+CD56+NKG2C- and CD3+CD56-NKG2C+) from fewer than 10 donors had their TCR beta-chain repertoires profiled. Seven of the eight sequenced donors were HCMV-seropositive and one was HCMV-seronegative. All eight donors whose samples were sequenced were randomly selected healthy volunteers, three of them men and five women. Libraries were sequenced as 2 x 150 bp reads on Illumina HiSeq 2000/2500, MiSeq or NextSeq. The research as a whole found: Those dominant clonotypes were again the most abundant among CD3+CD56-NKG2C+ cells in a few donors, at about 28.3-60.1%. In several donors, the dominant CD3+CD56+NKG2C+ clonotypes were found to rank among the top 10 CD8+ clonotypes and to make up about 1.0-7.5% of CD8+ T cells. It remained unclear whether the expanded NKG2C-expressing T cell clones were specific for HCMV antigens.

Sequencing was carried out with an Illumina HiSeq 2000. The TCR beta cDNA libraries were made using 5'RACE template switching, a step that added both a universal primer site and unique molecular identifiers. Priming for cDNA synthesis came from the TCR beta constant segment, and two successive PCR amplification steps followed. In the original analysis: MIGEC was used to demultiplex reads and group the reads by UMI, and MiTCR was used to assemble and quantify clonotypes. To exclude erroneous sequences, any TCR cDNA sequence not supported by at least two reads was discarded. The tcR package was used for downstream repertoire analysis, with clonotypes matched between fractions based on CDR3 nucleotide sequence plus V segment. VDJmatch was used to annotate antigen specificity against VDJdb, with one amino acid substitution in CDR3 allowed. After reprocessing by TCRdb, each CDR3 protein sequence is one entry, and no DNA is given. The V and J calls shown here were made by TCRdb, not taken from the authors' results. The table for this sample records about 460,000 distinct CDR3 sequences. Of the sample, 1.4% falls within the top ten clones.

Regarding this clonotype: Its antigen specificity is not known.

To determine HCMV serostatus, a commercial ELISA kit was used to detect HCMV-specific IgG in serum. Peripheral blood mononuclear cells were isolated from blood by Ficoll density gradient centrifugation. CDR1 and CDR2 are drawn from the germline V gene (reference sequence): LGHDT, YNNKEL. The CDR3 has 15 amino acids, counting the end cysteine and phenylalanine. No DNA is given. Input material: blood T cells: a sorted CD56 or NKG2C T cell subset, CD4+ or CD8+ T cells, or bulk PBMC T cells (not recorded which). The TCR was taken from a woman in her forties or fifties in good health. Donor details come from another sample of the same person, matched by shared clones. The rearrangement joined TRBV3-1 to TRBJ2-7; TCRdb calls TRBD2, which cannot be checked without DNA. Here the CDR3 is given as CASSLRWAGEAEQYF.